This TCR beta chain was sequenced in a study of blood T cell repertoires in COVID-19. Background on the study: Samples came from the United States, Italy and Spain, spanning acute and convalescent COVID-19. Nucleic acid was either cDNA or gDNA, and it came from T cells, B-cell-depleted T cells, or PBMCs.

In the authors' methods: The assay estimated nucleated cells by amplifying reference gene primers. Some clones are missing from TCRdb's copy, which holds only in-frame ones; the method was immunoSEQ multiplex PCR. V and J calls plus clone size are reproduced from that table; the DNA served to infer D and trimming. The repertoire holds 170,000 or so clones, with around nine tenths as singletons. The sample was peripheral blood. The receptor's source is a man in his forties or fifties with acute or convalescent COVID-19.

CDR3 loop: CASSSTGTGYNSPLHF. CDR3 nucleotide sequence: TGCGCCAGCAGCTCGACCGGGACAGGGTATAATTCACCCCTCCACTTT. This chain connects TRBV5-1 to TRBJ1-6; 9 bases agree with TRBD1. The V segment lost 3 bases and the J segment 4 bases; nucleotides outside the gene matches: 5. From germline, CDR1 is SGHRS and CDR2 YFSETQ. There are 16 residues in the CDR3.